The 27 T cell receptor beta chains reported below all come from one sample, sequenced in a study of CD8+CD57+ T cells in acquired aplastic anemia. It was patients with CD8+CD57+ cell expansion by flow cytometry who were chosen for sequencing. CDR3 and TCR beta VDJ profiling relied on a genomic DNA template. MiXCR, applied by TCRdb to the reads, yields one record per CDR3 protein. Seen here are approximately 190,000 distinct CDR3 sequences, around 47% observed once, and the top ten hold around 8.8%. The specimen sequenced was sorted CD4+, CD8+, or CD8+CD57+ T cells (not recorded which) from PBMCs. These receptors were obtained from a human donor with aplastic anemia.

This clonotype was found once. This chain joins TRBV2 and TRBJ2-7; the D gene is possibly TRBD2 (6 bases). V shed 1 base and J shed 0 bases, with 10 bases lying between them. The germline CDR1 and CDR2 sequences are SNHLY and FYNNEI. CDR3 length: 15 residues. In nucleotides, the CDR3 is TGTGCCAGCAGTGAAGGCCGCGGGGTCTCCTACGAGCAGTACTTC. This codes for CASSEGRGVSYEQYF.

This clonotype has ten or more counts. This CDR3 is CASSMSPLNTEAFF. The CDR3, as DNA: TGCGCCAGCAGCATGTCTCCCTTGAACACTGAAGCTTTCTTT. The gene calls are TRBV10-1 and TRBJ1-1, with unresolved D. The V end lost 6 bases, the J end lost 0 bases, and 11 bases lay between the germline ends. The germline V gene encodes CDR1 WNHNN and CDR2 SYGVQD (reference sequence). The CDR3 extends over 14 amino acids.

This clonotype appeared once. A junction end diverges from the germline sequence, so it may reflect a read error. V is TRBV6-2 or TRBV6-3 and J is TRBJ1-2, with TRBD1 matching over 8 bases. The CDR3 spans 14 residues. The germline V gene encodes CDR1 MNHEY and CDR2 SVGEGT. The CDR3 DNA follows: TGCGCCAGCCTACTACGACAGGGGCGTACGGGCTACACCTTC. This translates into CASLLRQGRTGYTF.

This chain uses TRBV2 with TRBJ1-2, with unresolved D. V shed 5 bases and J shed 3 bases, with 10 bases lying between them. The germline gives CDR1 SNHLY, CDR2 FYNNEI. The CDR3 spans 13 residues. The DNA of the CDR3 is TGTGCCAGCAGTTACGGGTCGCACTATGGCTACACCTTC. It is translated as CASSYGSHYGYTF.

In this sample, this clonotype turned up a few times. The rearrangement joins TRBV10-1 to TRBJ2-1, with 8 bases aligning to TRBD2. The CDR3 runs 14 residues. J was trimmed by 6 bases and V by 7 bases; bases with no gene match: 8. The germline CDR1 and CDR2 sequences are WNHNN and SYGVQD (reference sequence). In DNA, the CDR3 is TGCGCCAGCAAGAGACTAGCGCGGGGCAATGAGCAGTTCTTC. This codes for CASKRLARGNEQFF.

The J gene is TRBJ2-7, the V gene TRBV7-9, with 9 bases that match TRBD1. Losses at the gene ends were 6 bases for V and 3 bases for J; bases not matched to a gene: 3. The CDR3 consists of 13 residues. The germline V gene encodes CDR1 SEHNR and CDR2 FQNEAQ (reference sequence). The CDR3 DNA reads TGTGCCAGCAGTAACAGGGGGCGCTACGAGCAGTACTTC. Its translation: CASSNRGRYEQYF.

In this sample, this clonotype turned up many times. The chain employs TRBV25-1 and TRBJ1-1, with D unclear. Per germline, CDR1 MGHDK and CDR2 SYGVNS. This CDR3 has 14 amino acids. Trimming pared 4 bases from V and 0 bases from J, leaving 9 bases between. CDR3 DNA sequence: TGTGCCAGCAGTGTTGACGGAATGAACACTGAAGCTTTCTTT. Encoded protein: CASSVDGMNTEAFF.

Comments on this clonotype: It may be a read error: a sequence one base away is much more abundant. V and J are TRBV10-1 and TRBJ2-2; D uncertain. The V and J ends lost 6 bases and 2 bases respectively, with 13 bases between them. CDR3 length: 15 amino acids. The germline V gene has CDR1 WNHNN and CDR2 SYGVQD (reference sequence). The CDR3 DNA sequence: TGCGCCAGCAGCCCGCTTCGCGTAAACACCGGGGAGCTGTTTTTT. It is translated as CASSPLRVNTGELFF.

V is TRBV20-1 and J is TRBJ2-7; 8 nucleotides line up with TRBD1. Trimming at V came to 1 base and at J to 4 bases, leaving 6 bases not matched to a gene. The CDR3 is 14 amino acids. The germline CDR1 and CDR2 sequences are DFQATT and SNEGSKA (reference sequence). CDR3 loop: CSARVPGGVYEQYF. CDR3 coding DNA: TGCAGTGCTAGAGTTCCAGGGGGCGTTTACGAGCAGTACTTC.

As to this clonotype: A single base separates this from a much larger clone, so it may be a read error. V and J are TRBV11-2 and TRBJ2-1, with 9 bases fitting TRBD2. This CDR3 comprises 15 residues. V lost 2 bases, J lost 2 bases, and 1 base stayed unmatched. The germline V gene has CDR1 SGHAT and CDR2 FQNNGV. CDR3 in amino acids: CASSLSGGTYNEQFF. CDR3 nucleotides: TGTGCCAGCAGCTTAAGCGGGGGGACCTACAATGAGCAGTTCTTC.

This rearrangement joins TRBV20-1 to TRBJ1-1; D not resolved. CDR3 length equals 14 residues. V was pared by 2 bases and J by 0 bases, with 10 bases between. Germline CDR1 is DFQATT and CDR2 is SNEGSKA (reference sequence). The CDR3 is CSARPGRMNTEAFF. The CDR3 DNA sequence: TGCAGTGCTAGACCCGGACGGATGAACACTGAAGCTTTCTTT.

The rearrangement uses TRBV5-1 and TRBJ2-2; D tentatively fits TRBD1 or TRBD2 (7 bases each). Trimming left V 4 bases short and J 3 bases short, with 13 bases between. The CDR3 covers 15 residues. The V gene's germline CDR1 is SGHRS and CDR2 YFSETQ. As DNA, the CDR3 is TGCGCCAGCAGCCAGGGGGGGCGGGACACCGGGGAGCTGTTTTTT. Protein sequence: CASSQGGRDTGELFF.

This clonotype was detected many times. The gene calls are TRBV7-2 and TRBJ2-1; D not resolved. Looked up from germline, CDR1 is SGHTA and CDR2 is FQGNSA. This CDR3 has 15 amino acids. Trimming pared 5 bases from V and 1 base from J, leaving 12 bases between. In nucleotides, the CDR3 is TGTGCCAGCAGCCGTGCACGTGTTTCCTACAATGAGCAGTTCTTC. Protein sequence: CASSRARVSYNEQFF.

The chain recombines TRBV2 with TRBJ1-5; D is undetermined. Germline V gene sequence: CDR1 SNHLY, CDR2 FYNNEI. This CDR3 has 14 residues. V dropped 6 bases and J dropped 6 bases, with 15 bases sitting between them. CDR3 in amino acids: CASRVGGQSQPQHF. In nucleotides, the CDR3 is TGTGCCAGCAGAGTCGGAGGGCAGAGTCAGCCCCAGCATTTT.

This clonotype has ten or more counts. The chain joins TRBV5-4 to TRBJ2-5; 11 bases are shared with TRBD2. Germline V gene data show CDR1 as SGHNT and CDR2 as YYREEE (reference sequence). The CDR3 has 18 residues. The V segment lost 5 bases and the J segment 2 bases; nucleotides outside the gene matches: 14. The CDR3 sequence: CASRPGRRLAGTQETQYF. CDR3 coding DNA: TGTGCCAGCAGACCCGGACGGCGACTAGCGGGGACACAAGAGACCCAGTACTTC.

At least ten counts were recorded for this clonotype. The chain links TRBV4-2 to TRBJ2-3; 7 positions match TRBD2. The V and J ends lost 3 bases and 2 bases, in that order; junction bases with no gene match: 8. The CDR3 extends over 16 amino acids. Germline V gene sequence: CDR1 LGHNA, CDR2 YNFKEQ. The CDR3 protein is CASSQGRERVTDTQYF. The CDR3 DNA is TGTGCCAGCAGCCAGGGGAGGGAGAGGGTCACAGATACGCAGTATTTT.

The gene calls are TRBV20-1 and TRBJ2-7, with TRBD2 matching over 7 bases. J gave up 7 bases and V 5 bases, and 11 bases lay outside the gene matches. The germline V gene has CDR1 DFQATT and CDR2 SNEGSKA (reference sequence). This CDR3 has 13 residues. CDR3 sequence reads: CSADGTTTREQYF. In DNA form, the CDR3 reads TGCAGTGCTGACGGGACTACTACGAGGGAGCAGTACTTC.

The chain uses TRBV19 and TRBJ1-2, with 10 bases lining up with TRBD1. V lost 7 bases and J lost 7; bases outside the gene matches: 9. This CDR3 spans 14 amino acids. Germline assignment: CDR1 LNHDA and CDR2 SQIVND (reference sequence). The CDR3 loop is CASTGRQGALGYTF. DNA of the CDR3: TGTGCCAGTACAGGTCGACAGGGGGCGCTTGGCTACACCTTC.

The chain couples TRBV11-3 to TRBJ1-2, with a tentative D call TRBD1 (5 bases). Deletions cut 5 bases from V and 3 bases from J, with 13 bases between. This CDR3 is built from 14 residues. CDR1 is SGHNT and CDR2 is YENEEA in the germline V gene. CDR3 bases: TGTGCCAGCAGCCCTCCCGGGGGGGACTATGGCTACACCTTC. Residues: CASSPPGGDYGYTF.

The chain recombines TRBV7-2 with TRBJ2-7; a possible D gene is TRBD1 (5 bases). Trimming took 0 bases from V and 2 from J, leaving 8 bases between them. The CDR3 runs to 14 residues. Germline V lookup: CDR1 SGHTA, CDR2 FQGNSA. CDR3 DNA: TGTGCCAGCAGCTTAGCGCAGGGAACCTACGAGCAGTACTTC. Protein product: CASSLAQGTYEQYF.

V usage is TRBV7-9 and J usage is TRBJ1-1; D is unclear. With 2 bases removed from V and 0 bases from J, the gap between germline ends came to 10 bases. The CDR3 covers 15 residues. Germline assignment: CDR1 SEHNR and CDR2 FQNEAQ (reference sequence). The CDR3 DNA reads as TGTGCCAGCAGCTTAACAGATACGATGAACACTGAAGCTTTCTTT. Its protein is CASSLTDTMNTEAFF.

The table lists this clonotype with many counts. CDR3 protein: CASSGGHLGNEQFF. The CDR3 DNA reads TGCGCCAGCAGTGGAGGCCACCTCGGCAATGAGCAGTTCTTC. The V gene is TRBV10-1, the J gene TRBJ2-1, with D uncertain. V was clipped by 4 bases and J by 6 bases, with 13 bases between them. CDR1 is WNHNN, CDR2 SYGVQD, per germline (reference sequence). This CDR3 is 14 amino acids long.

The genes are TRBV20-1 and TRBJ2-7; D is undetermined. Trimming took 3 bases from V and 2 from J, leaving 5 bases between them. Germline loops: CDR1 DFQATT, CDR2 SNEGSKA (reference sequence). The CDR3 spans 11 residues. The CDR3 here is CSASAAYEQYF. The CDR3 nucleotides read TGCAGTGCTAGTGCAGCCTACGAGCAGTACTTC.

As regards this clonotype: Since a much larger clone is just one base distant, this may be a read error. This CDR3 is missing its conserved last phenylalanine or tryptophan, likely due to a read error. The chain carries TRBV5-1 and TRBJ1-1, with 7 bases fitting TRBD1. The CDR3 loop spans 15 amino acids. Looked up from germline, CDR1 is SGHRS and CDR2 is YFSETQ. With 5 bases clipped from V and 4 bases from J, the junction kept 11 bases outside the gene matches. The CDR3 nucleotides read TGCGCCAGCAGTTATACCGGGACAGAGGTCACTGAAGCTTTCCTT. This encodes CASSYTGTEVTEAFL.

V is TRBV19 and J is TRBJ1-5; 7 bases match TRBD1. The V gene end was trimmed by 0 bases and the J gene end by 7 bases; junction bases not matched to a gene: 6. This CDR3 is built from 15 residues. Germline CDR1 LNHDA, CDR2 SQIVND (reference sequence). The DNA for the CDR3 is TGTGCCAGTAGTATAGAGACAGGGTTGTGGCAGCCCCAGCATTTT. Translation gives CASSIETGLWQPQHF.

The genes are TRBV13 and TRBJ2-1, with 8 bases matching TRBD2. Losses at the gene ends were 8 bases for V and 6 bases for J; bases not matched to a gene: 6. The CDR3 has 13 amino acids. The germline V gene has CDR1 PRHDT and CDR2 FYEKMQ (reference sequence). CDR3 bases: TGTGCCAGCCAGCGCGGACTAGCCAATGAGCAGTTCTTC. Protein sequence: CASQRGLANEQFF.

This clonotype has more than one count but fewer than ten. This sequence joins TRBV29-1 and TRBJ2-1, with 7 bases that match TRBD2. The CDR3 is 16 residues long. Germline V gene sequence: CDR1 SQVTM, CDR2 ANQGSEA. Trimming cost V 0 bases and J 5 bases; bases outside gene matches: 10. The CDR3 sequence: CSVEDKFGLADNEQFF. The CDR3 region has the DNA TGCAGCGTTGAAGATAAATTCGGGCTAGCGGACAATGAGCAGTTCTTC.